This is a list of T cell receptor beta chains from one sample in a study of T cells in Graves' hyperthyroidism and ophthalmopathy. TCRdb reanalysed the multiplex PCR reads using MiXCR and keeps one entry per CDR3 protein. The data show 500,000 to 650,000 distinct CDR3 sequences, approximately 17% seen once. The source material was blood. The origin of the receptors is a woman aged 18-29 years with Graves' ophthalmopathy. The CDR3 runs from the conserved cysteine through the conserved F or W. The D gene is left open where the match is weak. Not all rows give a size; the values are once, few, many and, for expanded clones, a class.

J gene,D gene,V gene,clone size,CDR3 DNA,CDR3 protein
TRBJ2-7,-,TRBV11-2,many,TGTGCCAGCAGCCCAGCCGTTTCCTACGAGCAGTACTTC,CASSPAVSYEQYF
TRBJ2-1,-,TRBV27,-,TGTGCCAGCAGTTATTCACAAAATCCCTACAATGAGCAGTTCTTC,CASSYSQNPYNEQFF
TRBJ2-7,-,TRBV29-1,-,TGCAGCGCCCAACAGCAATACGAGCAGTACTTC,CSAQQQYEQYF
TRBJ1-4,-,TRBV14,-,TGTGCCAGCAGTCCCCGATCTGCAACTAATGAAAAACTGTTTTTT,CASSPRSATNEKLFF
TRBJ2-2,-,TRBV4-3,few,TGCGCCAGCAGCCAAGGTGGAGTTTTTGGGGAGCTGTTTTTT,CASSQGGVFGELFF
TRBJ2-3,-,TRBV29-1,few,TGCAGCGTTGATGGGCAAAGGGGCTGGGATTCAGATACGCAGTATTTT,CSVDGQRGWDSDTQYF
TRBJ2-3,-,TRBV5-1,many,TGCGCCAGCAGCTCGGGGGCCCCGGGTACGCAGTATTTT,CASSSGAPGTQYF
TRBJ1-3,-,TRBV4-1,-,TGCGCCAGCAGCCAAGTATCGGGGAGCTCTGGAAACACCATATATTTT,CASSQVSGSSGNTIYF
TRBJ2-3,-,TRBV20-1,-,TGCAGTGCTAGTAACCTGATCACAGATACGCAGTATTTT,CSASNLITDTQYF
TRBJ1-2,TRBD1,TRBV12-3/TRBV12-4,many,TGTGCCAGCACCTTCAGGGGGAACTATGGCTACACCTTC,CASTFRGNYGYTF
TRBJ1-4,-,TRBV12-3/TRBV12-4,-,TGTGCCAGCAGTTTAGTGGGGGAAGCTAATGAAAAACTGTTTTTT,CASSLVGEANEKLFF
TRBJ2-1,-,TRBV7-9,-,TGTGCCAGCAGCTCGAACCAGGACGGTAATGAGCAGTTCTTC,CASSSNQDGNEQFF
TRBJ2-5,-,TRBV2,many,TGTGCCAGCAGGGAAGGGACGTATGCAAGGGAGACCCAGTACTTC,CASREGTYARETQYF
TRBJ1-5,-,TRBV7-8,many,TGTGCCAGCAGCCCCCTACAGGGACCCAATCAGCCCCAGCATTTT,CASSPLQGPNQPQHF
TRBJ2-1,-,TRBV7-9,-,TGCGCCAGCAGCCCCGGATTAGGTCAGGGGCTATACGGGGAGCAGTTCTTC,CASSPGLGQGLYGEQFF
TRBJ1-1,TRBD1,TRBV18,many,TGTGCCAGCTCACCCCGGGACAGAATGAACACTGAAGCTTTCTTT,CASSPRDRMNTEAFF
TRBJ2-5,TRBD2,TRBV20-1,many,TGCAGTGCTGAGACTAGCGGGAGCCAAGAGACCCAGTACTTC,CSAETSGSQETQYF
TRBJ2-7,-,TRBV12-3/TRBV12-4,many,TGTGCCAGCAGTTTAGTGGGGGTTGCCACCCCCGGCTCCTACGAGCAGTACTTC,CASSLVGVATPGSYEQYF
TRBJ2-7,TRBD1,TRBV2,-,TGTGCCAGCAGTGACCAGGGGGCGGCCTACGAGCAGTACTTC,CASSDQGAAYEQYF
TRBJ2-3,TRBD1,TRBV2,many,TGTGCCAACCCGGGACAGGCTCGCACAGATACGCAGTATTTT,CANPGQARTDTQYF
TRBJ2-3,-,TRBV7-9,-,TGTGCCAGCAGCCCCACGGGACTGGCAGATACGCAGTATTTT,CASSPTGLADTQYF
TRBJ1-5,TRBD1,TRBV30,-,TGTGCCTGGAGTTTCACAGGGGGTCAGCCCCAGCATTTT,CAWSFTGGQPQHF
TRBJ2-5,TRBD2,TRBV25-1,-,TGTGCCAGCAGTGAGGTGGACTGCGGGGTTTTCCTAGCGGGAGTGGAGACCCAGTACTTC,CASSEVDCGVFLAGVETQYF
TRBJ2-1,-,TRBV27,many,TGTGCCAGCAGTTTAGAATGGCGCTCCCCCTACAATGAGCAGTTCTTC,CASSLEWRSPYNEQFF
TRBJ2-5,TRBD2,TRBV11-2,-,TGTGCCAGCAGCCTTGGAACTAGCGGGAGTAAAGAGACCCAGTACTTC,CASSLGTSGSKETQYF
TRBJ1-3,TRBD1,TRBV5-1,-,TGCGCCAGCAGCATGGGACAGGGGGGGCCTGGAAACACCATATATTTT,CASSMGQGGPGNTIYF
TRBJ2-1,-,TRBV20-1,-,TGCAGTGCTAGCGGGGACAATGAGCAGTTCTTC,CSASGDNEQFF
TRBJ2-2,TRBD2,TRBV3-1,many,TGTGCCAGCAGCCATCCGGGACTATGGGGCGGGGAGCTGTTTTTT,CASSHPGLWGGELFF
TRBJ2-1,TRBD2,TRBV6-2/TRBV6-3,few,TGTGCCAGCAGTTACCGGGGGGGGGGTTACAATGAGCAGTTCTTC,CASSYRGGGYNEQFF
TRBJ2-7,-,TRBV28,many,TGTGCCAGCAGTTTAGGCAGGCTGAGGGAGCAGTACTTC,CASSLGRLREQYF
TRBJ1-2,-,TRBV7-2,many,TGTGCCAGCAGCCCCCTTTGGAACTATGGCTACACCTTC,CASSPLWNYGYTF
TRBJ2-2,TRBD1,TRBV11-2,many,TGTGCCAGCAGCGCCGGGACAGGGGTGGTCCAGGGTCGGCTGTTTTTT,CASSAGTGVVQGRLFF